Below are 17 T cell receptor beta chains sequenced from a single sample in a study of tumor-infiltrating lymphocytes in primary liver carcinoma. Unsorted bulk tissue, about 17-33 mg of it, served as the source for co-extraction of RNA and DNA. The authors made TCR beta cDNA from roughly 480 ng total RNA with a constant-region primer. The TCR beta library was amplified through three nested multiplex PCR rounds in a modified ARM-PCR procedure. Forward primers for TRBV1-TRBV30 and a C-beta reverse primer served the first two PCR rounds, at approximately 10 cycles each. TCRdb processed the multiplex PCR reads anew with MiXCR; each CDR3 protein has one entry. The sample consists of 70,000 to 75,000 distinct CDR3 sequences, over 60% of them appearing once. The sequenced sample was liver tumor tissue from sampling region 4. Subset indicated: tumor region T4, right-lateral pole. These receptors were taken from a man aged 40-49 years with primary liver carcinoma and hepatitis B virus infection.

With regard to this clonotype: The junction and the germline gene differ at one end; a read error may be behind it. The V gene is TRBV5-6, the J gene TRBJ2-3; 7 bases line up with TRBD2. The V gene's germline CDR1 is SGHDT and CDR2 YYEEEE. This CDR3 is 14 amino acids long. The CDR3 protein is CASKTSWSADMQYF. The CDR3 DNA is TGTGCCAGTAAGACTAGCTGGAGTGCAGATATGCAGTATTTT.

Remarks on this clonotype: Germline and junction disagree at one end, which may indicate a read error. The chain employs TRBV6-1 and TRBJ1-1; D uncertain. CDR1 is MNHNS and CDR2 is SASEGT in the germline V gene. This CDR3 is built from 14 residues. The CDR3 DNA follows: TGTGCCAGCAGTGAAGTGTTCAGAAACACCGAAGCTCTCTTT. Amino acid sequence: CASSEVFRNTEALF.

For this clonotype: This may be a read error, as it is one base from a much larger clone. The rearrangement joins TRBV19 to TRBJ2-5; possibly TRBD2 for D (6 bases). The CDR3 loop spans 12 amino acids. The V end was cut by 6 bases, the J end by 9 bases, with 14 bases between. Germline V gene data show CDR1 as LNHDA and CDR2 as SQIVND (reference sequence). The CDR3 here is CASRQSGEAQYF. For the CDR3, the DNA is TGTGCCAGTAGGCAGTCGGGGGAGGCCCAGTACTTC.

This clonotype has ten or more counts. The chain couples TRBV6-5 to TRBJ1-5; D perhaps matches TRBD1 (6 bases). Germline V gene data show CDR1 as MNHEY and CDR2 as SVGAGI. This CDR3 has 15 residues. The V and J ends lost 5 bases and 3 bases respectively, with 14 bases between them. The DNA of the CDR3 is TGTGCCAGCAGTCCAGGGGCCTCGACCAATCAGCCCCAGCATTTT. It yields the protein CASSPGASTNQPQHF.

Details on this clonotype: A single base separates this from a much larger clone, so it may be a read error. This chain joins TRBV28 and TRBJ2-7; 7 bases are shared with TRBD1. Germline CDR1 reads MDHEN; CDR2 reads SYDVKM. The CDR3 length is 15 residues. Trimming cost V 4 bases and J 9 bases; bases outside gene matches: 15. The CDR3 protein is CASSSPGQVFYAQYF. For the CDR3, the DNA is TGTGCCAGCAGTTCCCCCGGACAGGTCTTTTATGCGCAGTACTTC.

Note on this clonotype: A much bigger clone sits one base away, suggesting this may be a read error. The chain carries TRBV6-2 or TRBV6-3 and TRBJ2-1; D is uncertain. Germline V gene lookup returns CDR1 MNHEY and CDR2 SVGEGT. Between the trimmed V and J ends, which lost 3 bases and 3 bases, there was a span of 6 bases. The CDR3 is made up of 13 amino acids. The CDR3 region is CASSYDGYNEQFF. CDR3 nucleotide sequence: TGTGCCAGCAGTTATGACGGCTACAATGAGCAGTTCTTC.

This clonotype was recorded once. The conserved phenylalanine or tryptophan normally closing the CDR3 is absent here, so this likely arose from a read error. The chain joins TRBV10-3 to TRBJ1-1; 7 bases fit TRBD1. The germline CDR1 and CDR2 sequences are ENHRY and SYGVKD. This CDR3 is built from 13 residues. V shed 6 bases and J 3 bases; nucleotides not matched to a gene: 4. The CDR3 DNA is TGTGCCATCAGAGACAGGGCGGACACTGAAGCTTTCTAT. It codes for CAIRDRADTEAFY.

About this clonotype: The CDR3 does not close with the conserved phenylalanine or tryptophan, likely indicating a read error. This sequence joins TRBV4-2 and TRBJ2-3, with 8 bases that match TRBD2. Germline V lookup: CDR1 LGHNA, CDR2 YNFKEQ. The CDR3 contains 17 residues. For the CDR3, the DNA is TGTGCCAGCAGCCAAGAGGGAGCGGGAGAAAACACAGATATGCAGTATCTT. As protein: CASSQEGAGENTDMQYL.

On this clonotype itself: The CDR3 ends on some other residue instead of the conserved phenylalanine or tryptophan, so this is likely a read error. J is TRBJ2-3 and V is TRBV29-1; D is ambiguous. The CDR3 covers 13 residues. The germline V and J ends were trimmed by 8 bases and 2 bases, with 14 bases remaining between them. Looked up from germline, CDR1 is SQVTM and CDR2 is ANQGSEA. The CDR3 loop reads CSRCPGDTDTQYL. The CDR3 DNA reads TGCAGCCGGTGTCCTGGGGACACAGATACGCAGTATCTT.

Regarding this clonotype: The conserved closing phenylalanine or tryptophan is absent in this CDR3, likely reflecting a read error. J is TRBJ1-5 and V is TRBV6-6; D ambiguous. CDR3 length equals 16 residues. Germline CDR1 MNHNY, CDR2 SVGAGI (reference sequence). DNA of the CDR3: TGTGCCAGTAGTTACCGGGTAGAGTATAGCAATCAGCCCCAGCATTAT. The encoded protein is CASSYRVEYSNQPQHY.

As concerns this clonotype: This is likely a read error, given that the CDR3 carries no conserved phenylalanine or tryptophan at its end. The gene calls are TRBV5-4 and TRBJ2-7; 9 bases map to TRBD2. The junction had 9 bases not matched to a gene; V was cut back by 5 bases and J by 3 bases. This CDR3 has 15 amino acids. Germline lookup yields CDR1 SGHNT and CDR2 YYREEE (reference sequence). The CDR3 sequence is CASRTGTSRDYEQYL. The CDR3 DNA is TGTGCCAGCAGAACCGGGACTAGCAGAGACTACGAGCAGTACCTC.

This clonotype was observed many times. The rearrangement uses TRBV12-3 or TRBV12-4 and TRBJ2-1, with D unresolved. V was pared by 0 bases and J by 7 bases, with 4 bases between. This CDR3 is built from 12 residues. The DNA for the CDR3 is TGTGCCAGCAGTTTAGCCGGGAATGAGCAGTTCTTC. This translates into CASSLAGNEQFF.

This clonotype was counted a few times. The chain recombines TRBV19 with TRBJ2-1, with TRBD2 identical over 10 bases. CDR3 length: 14 residues. Germline assignment: CDR1 LNHDA and CDR2 SQIVND (reference sequence). Trimming cost V 6 bases and J 8 bases; bases outside gene matches: 7. The CDR3 region is CASSKVAGGDEQFF. The CDR3 bases are TGTGCCAGTAGCAAGGTAGCGGGAGGCGATGAGCAGTTCTTC.

As concerns this clonotype: At one boundary the junction diverges from the germline segment, which might be a read error. The chain employs TRBV6-1 and TRBJ2-6; D is unclear. CDR3 length: 18 residues. Germline loops: CDR1 MNHNS, CDR2 SASEGT. This CDR3 is CASSEARTEWSGVNVLIF. The CDR3 bases are TGTGCCAGCAGTGAAGCTAGGACGGAGTGGTCTGGGGTCAATGTCCTGATTTTC.

This clonotype was picked up one time. Mismatch with germline at one junction end may stem from a read error. The chain employs TRBV29-1 and TRBJ1-1; D is undetermined. The CDR3 runs to 14 residues. Germline V gives CDR1 SQVTM, CDR2 ANQGSEA. The CDR3 DNA follows: TGCAACGTTGGGGAAAGGGTGAGGGAAAGTGAAGCTTTCTTT. It encodes CNVGERVRESEAFF.

The table lists this clonotype with many counts. V usage is TRBV5-1 and J usage is TRBJ1-6, with 9 nucleotides matching TRBD1. With V trimmed by 0 bases and J by 7 bases, 2 bases remained unmatched. CDR1 and CDR2 from the germline V gene are SGHRS and YFSETQ. The CDR3 is 15 residues long. Written as DNA, the CDR3 is TGCGCCAGCAGCTTGGACAGGGGGCAGAATTCACCCCTCCACTTT. Translating gives CASSLDRGQNSPLHF.

As regards this clonotype: Relative to the germline gene, one junction end is altered; a read error may explain this. The chain has TRBV7-9 and TRBJ2-1, with D maybe TRBD1 (6 bases). Per the germline V gene, CDR1 is SEHNR and CDR2 is FQNEAQ (reference sequence). The CDR3 has 16 residues. CDR3 DNA sequence: TGTGCCAGCAGCGGGGAACAGGGCCCCTCCTACAATGAGCGGTTCTTC. As protein: CASSGEQGPSYNERFF.